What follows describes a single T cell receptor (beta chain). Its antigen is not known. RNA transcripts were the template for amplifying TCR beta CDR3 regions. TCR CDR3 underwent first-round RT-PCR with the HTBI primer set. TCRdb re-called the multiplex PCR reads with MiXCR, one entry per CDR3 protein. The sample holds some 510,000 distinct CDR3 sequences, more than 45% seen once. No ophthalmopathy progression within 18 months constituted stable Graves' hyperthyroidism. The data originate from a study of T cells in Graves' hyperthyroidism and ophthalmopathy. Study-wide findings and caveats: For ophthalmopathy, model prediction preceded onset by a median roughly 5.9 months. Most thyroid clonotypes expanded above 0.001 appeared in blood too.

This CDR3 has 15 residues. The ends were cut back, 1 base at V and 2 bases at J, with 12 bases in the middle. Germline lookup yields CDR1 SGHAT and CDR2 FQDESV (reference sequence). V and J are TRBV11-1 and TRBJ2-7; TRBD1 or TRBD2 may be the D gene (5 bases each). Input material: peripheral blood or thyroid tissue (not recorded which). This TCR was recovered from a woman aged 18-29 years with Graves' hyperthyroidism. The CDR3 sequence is CASSLVLGDPYEQYF. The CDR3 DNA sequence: TGTGCCAGCAGCTTAGTACTAGGGGACCCCTACGAGCAGTACTTC.